This T cell receptor (beta chain) was retrieved from a study of blood T cell repertoires in COVID-19. The ends lost 4 bases at V and 0 bases at J; junction bases unmatched: 2. The germline V gene encodes CDR1 LGHDT and CDR2 YNNKEL (reference sequence). The length of the CDR3 is 16 residues. This clone came up many times. Sequenced by immunoSEQ multiplex PCR; TCRdb stores in-frame clones only, minus some. The table has more than 95,000 clones, about 85% seen once. This chain links TRBV3-1 (or the pseudogene TRBV3-2) with TRBJ1-3; 11 bases align to TRBD1. The sequence came from a woman older than 75 with COVID-19, enrolled during active disease. Input material: peripheral blood. The CDR3 DNA sequence: TGTGCCAGCAGCCGGACAGGGGGCAACTCTGGAAACACCATATATTTT. Its translation is CASSRTGGNSGNTIYF.